The 2 T cell receptor beta chains given below trace back to one sample, sequenced in a study of blood T cell repertoires in COVID-19 (dated by TCRdb to the early 2020s). The receptor library was made with the immunoSEQ multiplex PCR assay. TCRdb obtained this table from immuneACCESS and retained in-frame rearrangements with V and J assigned. These tables miss some clones; where compared with another copy, unresolved V genes account for less than half of the shortfall, and the remainder is unexplained. The sample contains 100,000 to 150,000 clones, about 81% of them found a single time. About 2.2% of the sample is held by the ten biggest clonotypes. The sequenced sample consisted of PBMCs or T cells enriched from blood (not recorded which). The receptors derive from a man aged 40-55 years with acute COVID-19.

The chain has TRBV5-1 and TRBJ2-2, with D maybe TRBD1 (5 bases). The CDR3 sequence is 15 residues long. Germline CDR1 reads SGHRS; CDR2 reads YFSETQ. The ends were cut back, 3 bases at V and 4 bases at J, with 13 bases in the middle. CDR3 sequence: CASSSAPQGTGELFF. As DNA, the CDR3 is TGCGCCAGCAGCTCAGCACCCCAGGGCACCGGGGAGCTGTTTTTT.

The chain joins TRBV15 to TRBJ2-7; D might be TRBD2 (7 bases). The V end was cut by 3 bases, the J end by 2 bases, with 17 bases between. This CDR3 contains 16 residues. Germline V gene data show CDR1 as LNHNV and CDR2 as YYDKDF (reference sequence). For the CDR3, the DNA is TGTGCCACCAGCAGGACGGCGGGGGCATTCGCCTACGAGCAGTACTTC. Translation gives CATSRTAGAFAYEQYF.